This T cell receptor (beta chain) originates from a study of shared clonotypes between healthy human individuals. Study as a whole: The plates for each donor numbered three CD4 naive, three CD4 memory, two CD8 naive and one CD8 memory.

This clone appeared a few times. Tens of thousands of T cell genomes, or 200 ng DNA, went into the sorted-subset replicate PCRs. The repertoire was sequenced with immunoSEQ multiplex PCR; TCRdb's copy has only in-frame clones and lacks some. The sample holds around 2,000,000 clones, 85% to 95% seen once. The V gene lost 4 bases and the J gene lost 1 base, with 4 bases spanning the gap. This CDR3 contains 12 residues. Germline V gene data show CDR1 as KGHSH and CDR2 as LQKENI. Positive CCR7 selection of CD45RO-negative cells yielded the naive CD8 cells, and terminally differentiated effector memory CD45RA+ cells were excluded.

The J gene is TRBJ1-1, the V gene TRBV18; D is ambiguous. The sample was naive CD8+ T cells sorted from blood. The receptor comes from a man aged 18 to 35 in good health. The CDR3 sequence is CASSRPNTEAFF. CDR3 sequence (DNA): TGTGCCAGCTCACGCCCGAACACTGAAGCTTTCTTT.